These 24 T cell receptor beta chains came from one sample sequenced in a study of T-cell memory formation after mild COVID-19. TCRdb re-analysed the 5' RACE reads in MiXCR, keeping a single row per CDR3 protein. The profile shows 40,000 to 45,000 distinct CDR3 sequences, nearly 9.5% of them singletons. Sequenced: PBMCs or a T cell subset sorted from them (not recorded which). These receptors originate from an adult woman who had mild COVID-19 (a few samples of this study predate the infection). Cell type and time point are not known.

This clonotype has a handful of counts. The chain recombines TRBV4-3 with TRBJ2-7; 8 bases agree with TRBD2. Trimming took 2 bases from V and 6 from J; bases not matched to a gene: 6. The germline CDR1 and CDR2 sequences are LGHNA and YSLEER. The CDR3 sequence is 14 residues long. The CDR3 region is CASSQLREVSEQYF. Here the CDR3 DNA reads TGCGCCAGCAGCCAATTGCGGGAGGTGTCCGAGCAGTACTTC.

This rearrangement joins TRBV20-1 to TRBJ1-1, with a weak D call TRBD1 (5 bases). The CDR3 is 15 amino acids. V was shortened by 0 bases and J by 6 bases, with 17 bases between the two germline ends. Germline-derived CDR1 and CDR2 are DFQATT and SNEGSKA (reference sequence). The CDR3 DNA reads TGCAGTGCTAGAGATGGGGCCCGATCGGCAGCTGAAGCTTTCTTT. Protein: CSARDGARSAAEAFF.

CDR3 sequence: CASSPGEGEGYGYTF. Written as DNA, the CDR3 is TGTGCCAGCTCGCCAGGCGAAGGGGAAGGCTATGGCTACACCTTC. V gene TRBV18 combines with J gene TRBJ1-2; maybe TRBD1 (5 bases). Deletions cut 6 bases from V and 4 bases from J, with 18 bases between. Per the germline V gene, CDR1 is KGHSH and CDR2 is LQKENI. CDR3 length: 15 amino acids.

This clonotype was counted a few times. The chain employs TRBV7-9 and TRBJ2-7; 8 bases agree with TRBD2. Unmatched junction bases numbered 12, after V lost 5 bases and J lost 0 bases. The germline gives CDR1 SEHNR, CDR2 FQNEAQ (reference sequence). The CDR3 has 17 amino acids. In DNA form, the CDR3 reads TGTGCCAGCAGCAATGAAAGACTAGCGTTCCTCTCCTACGAGCAGTACTTC. Protein product: CASSNERLAFLSYEQYF. Full variable domain (outside the CDR3, taken from reference TRBV7-9 and TRBJ2-7): DTGVSQNPRHKITKRGQNVTFRCDPISEHNRLYWYRQTLGQGPEFLTYFQNEAQLEKSRLLSDRFSAERPKGSFSTLEIQRTEQGDSAMYLCASSNERLAFLSYEQYFGPGTRLTVT.

V is TRBV7-2 and J is TRBJ2-3, with a tentative D call TRBD1 (5 bases). CDR1 SGHTA and CDR2 FQGNSA come from the germline V gene. The CDR3 covers 12 residues. The V end lost 5 bases, the J end lost 7 bases, and 10 bases lay between the germline ends. The chain's CDR3 is CASSPTEHTQYF. The CDR3 DNA reads as TGTGCCAGCAGCCCGACAGAGCATACGCAGTATTTT.

This clonotype was detected a few times. The V and J genes are TRBV12-3 or TRBV12-4 and TRBJ1-5; D is undetermined. The CDR3 extends over 12 amino acids. The germline V and J ends were trimmed by 6 bases and 4 bases, with 7 bases remaining between them. DNA for the CDR3: TGTGCCAGCAGCTTTTCAAATCAGCCCCAGCATTTT. Its translation: CASSFSNQPQHF.

The V call is TRBV7-2, the J call TRBJ2-5, with D possibly TRBD2 on 6 matching bases. The CDR3 is 15 residues long. Between the trimmed V and J ends, which lost 4 bases and 4 bases, there was a span of 16 bases. CDR1 and CDR2 from the germline V gene are SGHTA and FQGNSA. CDR3 nucleotides: TGTGCCAGCAGCTCCCGACGAAGGGGAGGAGAGACCCAGTACTTC. This gives the protein CASSSRRRGGETQYF.

This clonotype was detected only a few times. The rearrangement joins TRBV20-1 to TRBJ2-3; TRBD2 matches 12 bases. The CDR3 covers 14 residues. Looked up from germline, CDR1 is DFQATT and CDR2 is SNEGSKA (reference sequence). V trimming: 4 bases; J trimming: 4 bases; junction bases outside the gene matches: 3. DNA of the CDR3: TGCAGTGCTACACTAGCGGGAGGTCCAGATACGCAGTATTTT. Residues: CSATLAGGPDTQYF.

This clonotype was counted only a few times. The gene calls are TRBV7-2 and TRBJ2-1; 8 bases align to TRBD2. J lost 6 bases, V lost 0 bases, and 4 bases had no gene match. The CDR3 contains 15 residues. The germline gives CDR1 SGHTA, CDR2 FQGNSA. CDR3 coding DNA: TGTGCCAGCAGCTTAGCGGGACTAGGCCGCAATGAGCAGTTCTTC. Protein: CASSLAGLGRNEQFF.

The chain is built from TRBV20-1 and TRBJ2-3; D perhaps matches TRBD1 (5 bases). Trimming took 1 base from V and 1 from J, leaving 9 bases between them. The CDR3 runs 14 residues. Per the germline V gene, CDR1 is DFQATT and CDR2 is SNEGSKA (reference sequence). This chain's CDR3 is CSARGWGGTDTQYF. The CDR3, as DNA: TGCAGTGCTAGAGGATGGGGCGGCACAGATACGCAGTATTTT.

This clonotype was seen at least ten times. The CDR3 DNA sequence: TGCAGTGCTAGAGATCCTGGACAGGGAGGGCCAGATACGCAGTATTTT. Protein: CSARDPGQGGPDTQYF. V usage is TRBV20-1 and J usage is TRBJ2-3; perhaps TRBD1 as D (8 bases). V lost 0 bases and J 4 bases, leaving 17 bases between the germline ends. The CDR3 length is 16 residues. Germline CDR1 is DFQATT and CDR2 is SNEGSKA (reference sequence).

The CDR3, as DNA: TGTGCCAGCAGCGATCGGACAGGAAACACCATATATTTT. This sequence encodes CASSDRTGNTIYF. The chain couples TRBV3-1 to TRBJ1-3; a possible D gene is TRBD1 (5 bases). Per the germline V gene, CDR1 is LGHDT and CDR2 is YNNKEL (reference sequence). V was clipped by 5 bases and J by 4 bases, with 9 bases between them. This CDR3 contains 13 residues.

The chain employs TRBV3-1 and TRBJ1-1; a weak D match, TRBD1 (6 bases). This CDR3 is built from 13 residues. From germline, CDR1 is LGHDT and CDR2 YNNKEL (reference sequence). Trimming shortened V by 1 base and J by 11 bases, and 14 bases separated the two germline ends. The CDR3, as DNA: TGTGCCAGCAGCCAAGGGTGGGGGGCTGGCGCTTTCTTT. As protein: CASSQGWGAGAFF.

This clonotype was recorded many times. The V and J genes are TRBV4-1 and TRBJ2-3; 14 positions agree with TRBD2. V lost 3 bases to trimming and J lost 1 base; unmatched junction nucleotides: 9. This CDR3 contains 19 residues. From germline, CDR1 is MGHRA and CDR2 YSYEKL. The CDR3 loop is CASSQTGRGLAGGTDTQYF. CDR3 DNA: TGCGCCAGCAGCCAGACCGGCCGGGGACTAGCGGGAGGCACAGATACGCAGTATTTT.

The chain recombines TRBV11-3 with TRBJ1-1; D might be TRBD1 (6 bases). Germline V gene lookup returns CDR1 SGHNT and CDR2 YENEEA. The V and J ends lost 3 bases and 3 bases respectively, with 17 bases between them. The length of the CDR3 is 16 residues. CDR3 nucleotides: TGTGCCAGCAGCTTTGACGGAAGAGGGGGAGACACTGAAGCTTTCTTT. This codes for CASSFDGRGGDTEAFF.

The chain joins TRBV2 to TRBJ2-2; no reliable D call. CDR3 length: 14 amino acids. Germline V gives CDR1 SNHLY, CDR2 FYNNEI. V lost 5 bases, J lost 1 base, and 8 bases lay in between. The DNA for the CDR3 is TGTGCCAGCAGTCCCGGACGGAACACCGGGGAGCTGTTTTTT. It codes for CASSPGRNTGELFF.

This clonotype was counted between two and nine times. The chain links TRBV24-1 to TRBJ1-1, with a tentative D call TRBD1 (5 bases). Trimming took off 4 bases at V and 4 bases at J, with 15 bases between the two ends. This CDR3 has 15 residues. Germline assignment: CDR1 KGHDR and CDR2 SFDVKD. The CDR3 nucleotides are TGTGCCACCAGTGACCCGACCGGCGGGGGCACTGAAGCTTTCTTT. It encodes CATSDPTGGGTEAFF.

This clonotype has only a few counts. The chain employs TRBV30 and TRBJ1-1, with unresolved D. This CDR3 comprises 14 residues. In germline, CDR1 is GTSNPN, CDR2 SVGIG (reference sequence). V gave up 5 bases and J gave up 0 bases, with 13 bases separating them. For the CDR3, the DNA is TGTGCCTGGGGCACCCCCTCAGTGAACACTGAAGCTTTCTTT. Encoded protein: CAWGTPSVNTEAFF.

The chain combines TRBV4-1 with TRBJ2-2; 10 bases are a match to TRBD1. Germline lookup yields CDR1 MGHRA and CDR2 YSYEKL. CDR3 length: 16 residues. The V and J ends lost 5 bases and 1 base, in that order; junction bases with no gene match: 4. CDR3 loop: CASSSTGGGNTGELFF. As DNA, the CDR3 is TGCGCCAGCAGCTCGACAGGGGGCGGGAACACCGGGGAGCTGTTTTTT.

This clonotype has ten or more counts. The chain joins TRBV7-9 to TRBJ2-7; possibly TRBD2 for D (5 bases). The CDR3 has 13 amino acids. V lost 1 base, J lost 6 bases, and 10 bases lay in between. Germline-derived CDR1 and CDR2 are SEHNR and FQNEAQ (reference sequence). The DNA of the CDR3 is TGTGCCAGCAGCTTAGACATGAGCGGCGAGCAGTACTTC. Protein: CASSLDMSGEQYF.

Many counts were recorded for this clonotype. The chain couples TRBV5-6 to TRBJ2-1, with D perhaps assigned TRBD1 or TRBD2 (5 bases each). Trimming removed 4 bases from V and 5 bases from J, with 13 bases in between. This CDR3 region has 14 residues. Germline V lookup: CDR1 SGHDT, CDR2 YYEEEE. The CDR3 DNA reads TGTGCCAGCAGCCCCGAGGGACGGCACAATGAGCAGTTCTTC. Translating it yields CASSPEGRHNEQFF. The full variable domain, completed using reference TRBV5-6 and TRBJ2-1, is DAGVTQSPTHLIKTRGQQVTLRCSPKSGHDTVSWYQQALGQGPQFIFQYYEEEERQRGNFPDRFSGHQFPNYSSELNVNALLLGDSALYLCASSPEGRHNEQFFGPGTRLTVL.

This clonotype was counted ten times or more. A read error may produce the germline difference seen at one junction end. Here the CDR3 reads CASSQSREVELF. The CDR3 DNA follows: TGTGCCAGCAGCCAGTCGCGGGAGGTTGAGCTCTTC. V is TRBV7-8 and J is TRBJ2-1, with TRBD2 identical over 8 bases. The length of the CDR3 is 12 residues. CDR1 SGHVS and CDR2 FQNEAQ come from the germline V gene. The whole variable domain, remainder taken from reference TRBV7-8 and TRBJ2-1, is GAGVSQSPRYKVAKRGQDVALRCDPISGHVSLFWYQQALGQGPEFLTYFQNEAQLDKSGLPSDRFFAERPEGSVSTLKIQRTQQEDSAVYLCASSQSREVELFGPGTRLTVL.

There are a few counts of this clonotype. This chain joins TRBV20-1 and TRBJ2-5, with TRBD2 matching 10 bases. Per germline, CDR1 DFQATT and CDR2 SNEGSKA (reference sequence). V was pared by 0 bases and J by 4 bases, with 11 bases of the junction left unmatched. The CDR3 sequence is 17 residues long. The CDR3 here is CSARDLPLAGVRETQYF. CDR3 DNA sequence: TGCAGTGCTAGAGACCTCCCCCTAGCGGGAGTACGAGAGACCCAGTACTTC.

This rearrangement joins TRBV4-2 to TRBJ2-1; 11 bases are shared with TRBD2. CDR3 length: 15 residues. CDR1 and CDR2 (germline): LGHNA, YNFKEQ. V lost 2 bases and J lost 10; bases outside the gene matches: 7. CDR3 in amino acids: CASSQSLAGGWEQFF. The CDR3 nucleotides are TGTGCCAGCAGCCAATCCCTAGCGGGGGGCTGGGAGCAGTTCTTC.